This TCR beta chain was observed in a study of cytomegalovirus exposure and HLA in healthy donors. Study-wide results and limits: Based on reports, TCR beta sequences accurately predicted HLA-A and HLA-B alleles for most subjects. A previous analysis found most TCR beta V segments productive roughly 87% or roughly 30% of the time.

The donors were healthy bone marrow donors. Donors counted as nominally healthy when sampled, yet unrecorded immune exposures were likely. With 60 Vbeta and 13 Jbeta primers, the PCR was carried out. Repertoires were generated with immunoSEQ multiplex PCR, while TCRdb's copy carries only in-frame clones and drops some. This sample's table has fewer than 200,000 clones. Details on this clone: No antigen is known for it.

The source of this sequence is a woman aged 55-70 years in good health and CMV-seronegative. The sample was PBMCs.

CDR3 loop: CASSTLLLTEAFF. The CDR3 coding sequence is TGTGCCAGCAGTACGCTCTTACTCACTGAAGCTTTCTTT. This chain links TRBV6-5 with TRBJ1-1; unclear D gene. CDR3 length: 13 amino acids. Germline CDR1 and CDR2: MNHEY and SVGAGI. Trimming left V 5 bases short and J 4 bases short, with 11 bases between.